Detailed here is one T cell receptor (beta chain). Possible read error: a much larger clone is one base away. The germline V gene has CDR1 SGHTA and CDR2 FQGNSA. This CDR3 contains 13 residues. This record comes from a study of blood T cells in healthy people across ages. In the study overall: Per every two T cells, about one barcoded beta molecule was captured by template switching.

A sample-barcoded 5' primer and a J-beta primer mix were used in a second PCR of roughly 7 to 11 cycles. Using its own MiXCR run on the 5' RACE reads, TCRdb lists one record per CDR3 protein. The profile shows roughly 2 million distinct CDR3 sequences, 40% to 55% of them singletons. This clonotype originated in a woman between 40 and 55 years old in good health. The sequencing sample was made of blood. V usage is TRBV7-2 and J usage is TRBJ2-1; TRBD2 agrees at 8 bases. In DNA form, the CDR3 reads TGTGCCAGCAGCCGGGTCACTAGCGGCGAGCACTTCTTC. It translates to CASSRVTSGEHFF.